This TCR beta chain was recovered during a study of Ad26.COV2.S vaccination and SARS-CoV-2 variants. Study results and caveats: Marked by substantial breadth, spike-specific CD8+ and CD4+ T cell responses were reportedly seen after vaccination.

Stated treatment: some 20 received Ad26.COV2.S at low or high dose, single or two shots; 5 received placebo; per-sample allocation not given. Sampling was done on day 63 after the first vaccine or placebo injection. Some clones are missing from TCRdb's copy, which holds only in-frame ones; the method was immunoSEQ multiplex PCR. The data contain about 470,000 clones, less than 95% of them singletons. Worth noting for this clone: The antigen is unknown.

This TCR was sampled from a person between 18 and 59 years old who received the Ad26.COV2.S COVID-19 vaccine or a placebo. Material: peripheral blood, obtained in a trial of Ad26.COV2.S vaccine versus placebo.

CDR3 in amino acids: CASSEARTDTQYF. CDR3 bases: TGTGCCAGCAGTGAAGCTAGAACAGATACGCAGTATTTT. The chain uses TRBV6-1 and TRBJ2-3, with unresolved D. This CDR3 is built from 13 residues. CDR1 and CDR2 (germline): MNHNS, SASEGT. Deletions cut 0 bases from V and 3 bases from J, with 4 bases between.